The 3 T cell receptor beta chains presented below share a single source sample, sequenced in a study of T-cell reconstitution after alpha-beta-depleted transplantation in children. This sample's TCRbeta library carried unique molecular identifier barcodes. TCRdb re-called the PCR reads with MiXCR, one entry per CDR3 protein. The sample has nearly 550,000 distinct CDR3 sequences, around 20% seen once. The specimen comprised PBMCs from the stem cell graft donor, sampled from the stem cell graft. Source of these receptors: a human donor who donated a stem cell graft to a child with acute lymphoblastic leukemia.

The CDR3: CASSQDRGGYTF. CDR3 DNA: TGCGCCAGCAGCCAAGACAGGGGAGGCTACACCTTC. This sequence joins TRBV4-1 and TRBJ1-2, with D tentatively TRBD1 (6 bases). V lost 0 bases and J 8 bases, leaving 7 bases between the germline ends. This CDR3 has 12 residues. CDR1 is MGHRA and CDR2 is YSYEKL in the germline V gene.

This clonotype was observed a handful of times. The chain uses TRBV15 and TRBJ1-1; D is unclear. Trimming shortened V by 3 bases and J by 1 base, and 9 bases separated the two germline ends. The CDR3 has 14 residues. Looked up from germline, CDR1 is LNHNV and CDR2 is YYDKDF (reference sequence). The CDR3 DNA sequence: TGTGCCACCAGCAGCGGACGGGAGAACACTGAAGCTTTCTTT. It specifies CATSSGRENTEAFF. Full variable domain (missing parts from reference TRBV15 and TRBJ1-1): DAMVIQNPRYQVTQFGKPVTLSCSQTLNHNVMYWYQQKSSQAPKLLFHYYDKDFNNEADTPDNFQSRRPNTSFCFLDIRSPGLGDTAMYLCATSSGRENTEAFFGQGTRLTVV.

J is TRBJ1-1 and V is TRBV6-5; D unresolved. V lost 3 bases to trimming and J lost 8 bases, with 7 bases between them. The CDR3 runs 11 residues. Germline CDR1 and CDR2: MNHEY and SVGAGI. The chain's CDR3 is CASSYGREAFF. CDR3 in DNA: TGTGCCAGCAGTTATGGGCGAGAAGCTTTCTTT.